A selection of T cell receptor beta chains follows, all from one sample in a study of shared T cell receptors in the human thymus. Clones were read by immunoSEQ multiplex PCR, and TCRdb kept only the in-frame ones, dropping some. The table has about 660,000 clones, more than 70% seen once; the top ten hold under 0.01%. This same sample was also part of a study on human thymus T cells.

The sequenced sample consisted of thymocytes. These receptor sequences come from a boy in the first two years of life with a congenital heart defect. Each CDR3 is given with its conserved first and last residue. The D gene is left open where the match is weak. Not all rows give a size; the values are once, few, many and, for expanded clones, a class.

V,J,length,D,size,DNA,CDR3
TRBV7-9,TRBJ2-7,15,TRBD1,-,TGTGCCAGCAGCCGGGACAGGGTGAGGGGCTACGAGCAGTACTTC,CASSRDRVRGYEQYF
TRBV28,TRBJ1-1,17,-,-,TGTGCCAGCATAGCCGGCTCCCCCATACCTGCGCACACTGAAGCTTTCTTT,CASIAGSPIPAHTEAFF
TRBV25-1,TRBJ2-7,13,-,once,TGTGCCAGCAGTGAATCGAGGACCTACGAGCAGTACTTC,CASSESRTYEQYF
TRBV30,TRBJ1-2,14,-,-,TGTGCCTGGAGTGTAATCCCGCAGGGTCTTGGCTACACCTTC,CAWSVIPQGLGYTF
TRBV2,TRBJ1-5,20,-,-,TGTGCCAGCAGGCCGAATTACAGGGCCAACAAGGTCAATAGCAATCAGCCCCAGCATTTT,CASRPNYRANKVNSNQPQHF
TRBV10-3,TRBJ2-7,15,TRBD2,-,TGTGCCATCAAGGTATATAGACGGGAGGGATACGAGCAGTACTTC,CAIKVYRREGYEQYF
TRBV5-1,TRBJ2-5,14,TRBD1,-,TGCGCCAGCAGCTTTGACAGGGAACAAGAGACCCAGTACTTC,CASSFDREQETQYF
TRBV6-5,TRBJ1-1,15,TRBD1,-,TGTGCCAGCAGTTACGGGACAGGCCACAACACTGAAGCTTTCTTT,CASSYGTGHNTEAFF
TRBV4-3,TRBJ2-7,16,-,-,TGCGCCAGCAGCCTCCGACGGACAGACTGCTCCTACGAGCAGTACTTC,CASSLRRTDCSYEQYF
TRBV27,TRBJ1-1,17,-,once,TGTGCCAGCAGGGGGGAACCGGGACACGGGCCGAACACTGAAGCTTTCTTT,CASRGEPGHGPNTEAFF
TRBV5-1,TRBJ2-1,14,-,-,TGCGCCAGCAGCTTGGACAGGGTGATCAATGAGCAGTTCTTC,CASSLDRVINEQFF
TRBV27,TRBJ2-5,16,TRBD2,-,TGTGCCAGCAGCCGATCACTAGCGGGAGCGTCGGAGACCCAGTACTTC,CASSRSLAGASETQYF
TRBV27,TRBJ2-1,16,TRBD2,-,TGTGCCAGCAGTTTATACTCTAGCGGGAGTTACAATGAGCAGTTCTTC,CASSLYSSGSYNEQFF
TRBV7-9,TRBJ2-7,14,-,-,TGTGCCAGCAGTTCCGACAGGAGTCGGACCGAGCAGTACTTC,CASSSDRSRTEQYF
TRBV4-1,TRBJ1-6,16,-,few,TGCGCCAGCAGCCATGATACGGGTTCCGAGGATTCCCCCCTCCACTTT,CASSHDTGSEDSPLHF